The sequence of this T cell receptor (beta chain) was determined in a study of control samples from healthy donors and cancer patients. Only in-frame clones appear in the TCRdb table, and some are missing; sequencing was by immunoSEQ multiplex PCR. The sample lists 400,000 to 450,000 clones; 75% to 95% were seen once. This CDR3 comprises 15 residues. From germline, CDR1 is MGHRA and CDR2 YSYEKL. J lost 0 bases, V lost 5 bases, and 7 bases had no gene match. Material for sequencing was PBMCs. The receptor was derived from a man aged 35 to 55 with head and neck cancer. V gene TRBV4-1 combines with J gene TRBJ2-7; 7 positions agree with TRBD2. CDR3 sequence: CASSFLAESSYEQYF. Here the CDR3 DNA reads TGCGCCAGCAGCTTCCTAGCGGAAAGCTCCTACGAGCAGTACTTC.